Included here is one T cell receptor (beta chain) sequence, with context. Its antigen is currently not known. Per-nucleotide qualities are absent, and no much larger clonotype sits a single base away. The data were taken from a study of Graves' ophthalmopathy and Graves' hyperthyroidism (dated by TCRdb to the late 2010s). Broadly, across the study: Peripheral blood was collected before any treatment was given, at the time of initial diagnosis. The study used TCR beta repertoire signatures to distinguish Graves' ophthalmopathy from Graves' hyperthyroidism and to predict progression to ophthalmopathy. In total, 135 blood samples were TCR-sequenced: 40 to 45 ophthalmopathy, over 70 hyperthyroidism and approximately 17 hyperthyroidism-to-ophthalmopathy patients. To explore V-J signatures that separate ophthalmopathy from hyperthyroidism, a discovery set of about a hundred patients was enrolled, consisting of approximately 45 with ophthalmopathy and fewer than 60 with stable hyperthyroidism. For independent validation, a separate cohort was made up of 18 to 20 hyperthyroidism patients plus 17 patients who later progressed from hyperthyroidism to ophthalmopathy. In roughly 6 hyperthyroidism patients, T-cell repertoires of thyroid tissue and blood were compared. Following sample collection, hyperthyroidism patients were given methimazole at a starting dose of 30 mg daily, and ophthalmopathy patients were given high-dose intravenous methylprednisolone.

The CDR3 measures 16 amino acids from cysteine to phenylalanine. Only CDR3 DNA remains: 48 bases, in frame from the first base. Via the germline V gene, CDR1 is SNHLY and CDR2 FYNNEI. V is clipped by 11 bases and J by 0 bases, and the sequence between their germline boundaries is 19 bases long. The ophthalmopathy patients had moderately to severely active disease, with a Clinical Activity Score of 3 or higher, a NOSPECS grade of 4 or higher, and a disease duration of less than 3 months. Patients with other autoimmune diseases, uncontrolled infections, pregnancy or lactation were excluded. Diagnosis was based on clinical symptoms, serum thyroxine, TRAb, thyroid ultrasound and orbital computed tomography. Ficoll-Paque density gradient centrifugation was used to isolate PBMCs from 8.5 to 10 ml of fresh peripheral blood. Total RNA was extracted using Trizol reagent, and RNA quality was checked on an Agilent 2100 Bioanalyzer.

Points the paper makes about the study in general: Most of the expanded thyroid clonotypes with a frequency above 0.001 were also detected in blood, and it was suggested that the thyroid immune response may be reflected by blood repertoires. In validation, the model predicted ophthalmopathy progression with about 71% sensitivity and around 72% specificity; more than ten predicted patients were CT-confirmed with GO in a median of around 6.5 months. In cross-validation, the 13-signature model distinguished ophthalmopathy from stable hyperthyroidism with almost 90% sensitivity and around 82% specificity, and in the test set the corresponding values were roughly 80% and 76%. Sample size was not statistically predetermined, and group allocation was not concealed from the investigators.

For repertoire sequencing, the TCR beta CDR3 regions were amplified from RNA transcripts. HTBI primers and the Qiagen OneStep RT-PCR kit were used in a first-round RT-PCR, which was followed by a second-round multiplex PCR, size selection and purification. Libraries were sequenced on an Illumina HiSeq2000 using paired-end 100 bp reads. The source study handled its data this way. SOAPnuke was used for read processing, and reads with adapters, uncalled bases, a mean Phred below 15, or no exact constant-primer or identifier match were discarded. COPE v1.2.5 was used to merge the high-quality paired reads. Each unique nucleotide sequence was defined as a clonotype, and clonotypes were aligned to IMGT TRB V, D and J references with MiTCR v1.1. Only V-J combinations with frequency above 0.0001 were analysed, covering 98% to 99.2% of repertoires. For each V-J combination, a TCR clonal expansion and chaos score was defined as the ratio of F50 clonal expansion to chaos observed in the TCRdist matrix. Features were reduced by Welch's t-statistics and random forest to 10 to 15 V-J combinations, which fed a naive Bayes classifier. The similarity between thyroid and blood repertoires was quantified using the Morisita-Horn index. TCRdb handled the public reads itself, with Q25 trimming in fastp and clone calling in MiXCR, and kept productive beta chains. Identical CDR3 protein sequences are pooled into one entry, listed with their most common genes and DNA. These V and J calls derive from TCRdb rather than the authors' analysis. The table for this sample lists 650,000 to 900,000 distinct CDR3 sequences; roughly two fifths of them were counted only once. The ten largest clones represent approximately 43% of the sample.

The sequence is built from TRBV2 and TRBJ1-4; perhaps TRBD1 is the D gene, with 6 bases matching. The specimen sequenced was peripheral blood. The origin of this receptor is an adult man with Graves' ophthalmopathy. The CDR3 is CAWSVRTAATNEKLFF. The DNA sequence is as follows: TGTGCCTGGAGTGTACGGACAGCCGCAACTAATGAAAAACTGTTTTTT.